The sequence of this TCR beta chain was determined in a study of cytomegalovirus exposure and HLA in healthy donors (dated by TCRdb to about 2017). With regard to the full study: According to an earlier analysis of 587 of the donors, 150 million to 200 million T cells yielded 90 million to 140 million unique TCR beta sequences and approximately 300 Gb of sequence data. Typing coverage differed by locus: A, B, C, DRB1 and DQB1 were typed in roughly 629-640 donors, DQA1 in around 500, DPA1 in around 580, and DPB1 in around 440. HLA typing included class I and class II loci at four-digit resolution. A later analysis re-examined previously published TCR beta repertoires from 500 to 700 donors and added high-resolution HLA genotyping to investigate patterns of TCR occurrence. In a later genetic analysis, genome-wide SNP genotypes for about three fifths of the roughly 670 donors were used, and that subset was treated as a discovery cohort. To decide whether each TCR beta V gene segment behaved as functional or pseudogenic, an earlier analysis of fewer than 750 of the donors relied on high-throughput TCR beta sequencing. Among 300 to 500 genotyped donors of the cohort, an average of around 250,000 unique TCR beta nucleotide sequences was sequenced per donor, of which about 18% were non-productive. In addition to the first cohort of around 670 subjects, a separate validation cohort of 100 to 150 different subjects was used. High-throughput TCR immunosequencing, statistical association of individual TCRs with disease status, and machine learning were combined to predict cytomegalovirus infection status. Several DR-DQ haplotypes were treated as single units for association and clustering because of strong linkage in the cohort. An early release that covered roughly 600 HLA-typed donors contained around 300 gigabases of sequencing data and 80 million or so unique TCR sequences. The study profiled the T cell repertoires of hundreds of subjects by immunosequencing and related them to cytomegalovirus serostatus. All discovery cohort repertoires had been generated on a single sequencing platform. Donor age, sex, ethnicity and CMV serostatus were compiled alongside the repertoire data. Among the roughly 370 genotyped donors, more than 70% belonged to the genetic ancestry cluster associated with self-reported Caucasian donors. The study was designed to test whether signatures of past pathogen exposure could be identified by cataloging public T cell receptors. Rather than using new phenotypic data, the later analysis identified candidate immune exposures from TCR beta sequences and from how often those sequences occurred across donors. Study-level results and caveats: The 87-base-pair reads could not distinguish some IMGT-functional V segments, including TRBV6-2 and TRBV6-3, so those segments were excluded. Because some donors lacked HLA typing at each locus, the association tests relied only on the typed subset. The only immune exposure information available for the cohort was CMV serostatus. In a later analysis, HLA-associated TCR beta chains showed more clonal expansion and lower generation probabilities than non-associated chains that were equally common. Broadly in line with IMGT annotations, most TCR beta V segments showed up in productive rearrangements about 90% or about 30% of the time in an earlier analysis of several hundred of the donors. According to a later analysis, TCR association rates differed among HLA loci, with DRB1 alleles showing the most associated TCRs and HLA-C alleles showing the fewest. A further reported finding was that TCR beta sequences accurately predicted the HLA-A and HLA-B alleles for most subjects in the first cohort. In a later genetic analysis, fewer N-insertions in productive TCRs were reported among donors in an Asian-associated ancestry cluster than the approximately 670-donor mean. In vitro tests confirmed that a few of the cytomegalovirus-associated TCR beta chains recognize cytomegalovirus antigens. When HLA alleles, especially DR and DQ, strongly co-occurred, TCR associations were difficult to assign to individual alleles. The study listed 150 to 200 TCR beta chains as associated with cytomegalovirus. While some public TCRs were present in many individuals, most TCR sequences turned up only very rarely across donors. In both the original and validation cohorts, the classifier was reported to diagnose cytomegalovirus status with high specificity and sensitivity. The authors suggested that the approach could potentially be extended to other disease states and immunological phenotypes. An association between a missense DCLRE1C variant and V-gene and J-gene trimming of TCR beta chains was found in a later genetic analysis and replicated in an independent cohort. Roughly uniform sequencing depth across donors was assumed in presence/absence analyses, although this assumption may not hold. A later analysis reported that several top co-occurrence clusters appeared linked to parvovirus B19, influenza, CMV and Epstein-Barr virus. A later analysis associated 15,000 to 20,000 TCR beta sequences with specific HLA alleles at a false discovery rate of 0.05. A cluster of highly shared sequence variants was judged likely to represent a technical artifact of the sequencing pipeline. Over 15 rarely observed V segments, including chromosome 9 orphons, were excluded from the earlier analysis of approximately 500 of the donors because counts were too low. The cohort was sequenced for TCR beta chains only, and without alpha or paired-chain data the features that could be detected were limited. Most CMV-associated TCR beta chains appeared to be HLA-restricted in a later analysis, and the HLA associations seemed to be driven largely by CMV exposure. Correlated functional status among segregating V segments might be attributable to linkage disequilibrium, but an unknown experimental factor could not be ruled out.

V is cut by 5 bases and J by 4 bases, and the space between the germline ends is 16 bases. From the cysteine through the phenylalanine, the CDR3 covers 15 amino acids. This entry keeps only the CDR3 DNA: 45 bases, framed from base 1. From the germline V gene, CDR1 is SGDLS and CDR2 is YYNGEE. The library was obtained by the immunoSEQ multiplex PCR assay. For the multiplex PCR, a mixture combining 60 forward primers for TCR Vbeta segments and 13 reverse primers for TCR Jbeta segments was used. A multiplex PCR assay on genomic DNA amplified the CDR3 region of rearranged TCR beta genes. The amplified TCR beta libraries were sequenced on the Illumina HiSeq System as 87-base-pair reads. The original pipeline was this. A later analysis tallied approximately 87 million unique TCR beta chains across the 640 or so repertoires, and roughly 11 million of those chains were shared by two or more donors. Raw reads were error-corrected and collapsed into unique sequences with a nearest-neighbor algorithm that merged closely related sequences to remove PCR and sequencing errors. V, D and J gene segments were assigned by aligning CDR3 sequences to IMGT reference sequences. For a sequence to be retained, a match of at least six nucleotides was required to both a V gene segment and a J gene segment. A rearrangement counted as productive if the CDR3 had no stop codons and remained in frame with V and J, and every other rearrangement counted as non-productive. CDR3 was defined by IMGT convention, running from the second conserved V-encoded cysteine to the conserved J-encoded phenylalanine. Sequences without an unambiguous match to a single V gene segment were excluded from the earlier analysis of about 600 of the donors. In an earlier analysis of roughly 600 of the donors, a V segment was called functional when productive rearrangements were above 56.7%, and segregating when the standard deviation between donors exceeded 5%. To diagnose cytomegalovirus status from the catalog of TCR beta chain sequences, a statistical classification framework was built. In a later analysis, V and J genes were assigned by comparing TCR nucleotide sequences against IMGT/GENE-DB human TR gene sequences. The TCRdist pipeline was used in a later analysis to assign CDR3 sequences and most-parsimonious VDJ recombination scenarios. In a later analysis, every TCR beta chain was defined by the combination of its CDR3 amino acid sequence and its V-gene family, and reads without a unique V-gene family were dropped. In a later analysis, 550 to 650 highly shared, low-generation-probability nucleotide sequences were removed to address suspected cross-contamination and a sequencing artifact. In a later analysis, a clonal expansion index for each public chain was calculated from normalized within-repertoire ranks of inferred template counts. A later analysis computed generation probabilities with a VDJ recombination model fitted to out-of-frame rearrangements, and checked the results against IGoR. A later analysis scored TCR-TCR, TCR-HLA and TCR-CMV co-occurrence with hypergeometric tests, applying a repertoire-size bias correction to TCR pairs. A later analysis estimated false discovery rates by permuting HLA or CMV assignments 20 times. In a later analysis, co-occurring TCRs were grouped with DBSCAN, and TCRdist sequence similarity was added when clustering was performed within HLA-allele-positive subsets. Repertoires with fewer than 30,000 or more than 120,000 public chains, plus five repertoires with anomalous nucleotide sharing, were excluded from co-occurrence clustering. TCRdb re-hosts the immuneACCESS table, in-frame sequences only. Its copies lack some clones; in the studies checked, an unresolved V gene accounts for under half of them, and the cause for the rest is not known. For V, J and clone size, that table is used; D and trimming come from the DNA. This sample holds over 150,000 clones; around 76% were observed only once. Roughly 1.6% of the sample is taken by the ten largest.

The cohort comprised several hundred healthy bone marrow donors. All cohort members were sampled while nominally healthy, although unrecorded immune exposures were likely present. The donor tested CMV seropositive and was one of the 289 seropositive cohort members. Each donor provided a peripheral blood sample, and peripheral blood mononuclear cells were used for TCR beta sequencing. The Qiagen DNeasy Blood Extraction Kit was used to extract genomic DNA from the blood cell samples. As concerns this clone: Its antigen is still unknown. One base away there is no much larger clone; base qualities are not given.

The origin of this receptor is a girl aged 10 to 17 in good health and CMV-seropositive. The chain is encoded by TRBV9 joined to TRBJ2-1, with no reliable assignment of the D segment. The sequenced sample consisted of PBMCs. CDR3 region: CASRDTDTYYNEQFF. The sequenced DNA: TGTGCCAGCAGGGATACAGACACCTATTACAATGAGCAGTTCTTC.